The present T cell receptor (beta chain) was sequenced within a study of T cell repertoires in cytomegalovirus infection. Across the study: Use of recently identified HLA-C-restricted and well-studied HLA-B-restricted CMV epitopes was part of the study. Evidence of both CMV infection and a matching HLA type came from public TCR beta signatures.

General study results and limits: The ex vivo response showed dominance by HLA-C-restricted CMV-specific TCR beta clonotypes. Cumulative public TCR beta family frequency identified carriers of CMV plus the relevant HLA.

TCRdb called the reads again in MiXCR, with one record for every CDR3 protein. The sample has around 900,000 distinct CDR3 sequences; around 29% are singletons. The CDR3 extends over 16 amino acids. CDR1 is SGHVS and CDR2 is FNYEAQ in the germline V gene. Trimming removed 5 bases from V and 4 bases from J; junction bases left unmatched: 9. In this sample, this clonotype turned up a few times. The antigen is unknown. This TCR came from a human donor in good health (CMV status not recorded). Some clones in this sample may be carry-over from other donors' samples. The sample was cultured CD8+ T cells from PBMCs, taken from culture after CMV antigen stimulation. The chain uses TRBV7-6 and TRBJ2-1, with 9 bases fitting TRBD1. The CDR3 DNA sequence: TGTGCCAGCAGCAAAGGGACAGGGATGTCGTACAATGAGCAGTTCTTC. Translation gives CASSKGTGMSYNEQFF.